Listed below are T cell receptor beta chains from one sample, sequenced in a study of shared clonotypes between healthy human individuals. Clones were sequenced by immunoSEQ multiplex PCR, and TCRdb holds only the in-frame ones, with some missing. The sample records roughly 2.6 million clones, roughly 92% being singletons. The sequencing sample was made of naive CD4+ T cells sorted from blood. The receptors were sampled from a young man in good health. Each CDR3 is given with its conserved first and last residue.

J,V,CDR3
TRBJ1-1,TRBV29-1,CSVIGGYGNTEAFF
TRBJ1-3,TRBV9,CASSPSQGSGNTIYF
TRBJ1-1,TRBV6-5,CASNPRPGDTEAFF
TRBJ2-7,TRBV5-1,CASSLQLTQNYEQYF
TRBJ2-2,TRBV6-6,CASIPRGPGELFF
TRBJ2-1,TRBV7-9,CASSLGQGAPGRNEQFF
TRBJ1-5,TRBV5-6,CASSLLGNQPQHF
TRBJ2-7,TRBV4-3,CASSQALTRSYEQYF
TRBJ2-5,TRBV5-1,CASSLGDLGETQYF
TRBJ2-2,TRBV30,CAWRFRGQGYTGELFF
TRBJ1-1,TRBV29-1,CSVEPSRGGTEAFF
TRBJ2-5,TRBV5-1,CASSFGDVETQYF